Shown below are 2 T cell receptor beta chains from a single sample sequenced in a study of yellow fever vaccine responses in identical twins. MiXCR, run by TCRdb on the RT-PCR reads, gives a single entry per CDR3 protein. The sample contains 300 or so distinct CDR3 sequences, 62% of which appear only once. The input for sequencing was T cells from blood (PBMCs), unsorted or a sorted subset (not recorded which), taken before or after yellow fever vaccination (not recorded which). The receptors here all came from a female donor who received the yellow fever vaccine.

This clonotype has a handful of counts. The V call is TRBV6-1, the J call TRBJ1-2, with D possibly being TRBD1 (5 bases). The CDR3 length is 13 residues. Trimming removed 5 bases from V and 6 bases from J, with 13 bases in between. CDR1 is MNHNS and CDR2 is SASEGT in the germline V gene. CDR3 bases: TGTGCCAGCAGTCCAGGGTATTGGGATGGCTACACCTTC. Protein product: CASSPGYWDGYTF.

CDR3 region: CSAGGGEPYEQYF. In DNA form, the CDR3 reads TGCAGTGCGGGGGGCGGCGAACCCTACGAGCAGTACTTC. The rearrangement uses TRBV20-1 and TRBJ2-7, with D perhaps matching TRBD1 or TRBD2 (6 bases each). V lost 6 bases, J lost 2 bases, and 14 bases lay in between. This CDR3 comprises 13 residues. Germline assignment: CDR1 DFQATT and CDR2 SNEGSKA (reference sequence).